These 22 T cell receptor beta chains share one sample of origin, sequenced in a study of blood T cells in healthy people across ages. Primed by a sample-barcoded 5' primer and a J-beta primer mix, a second PCR proceeded for about 6 to 12 cycles. From the 5' RACE reads, TCRdb called clonotypes with MiXCR, one entry per CDR3 protein. In the table there are around 1.5 million distinct CDR3 sequences, 55% to 75% of which are singletons. The sample taken for sequencing was blood. These receptors originate from a man aged 18 to 29 in good health.

CDR3 DNA sequence: TGTGCCAGTTCCCTTTTCATCAGGGGAGGAAAGACCCAGTACTTC. Protein sequence: CASSLFIRGGKTQYF. V usage is TRBV6-6 and J usage is TRBJ2-5, with D perhaps given as TRBD1 or TRBD2 (6 bases each). The CDR3 spans 15 residues. V was clipped by 9 bases and J by 6 bases, with 23 bases between them. The germline gives CDR1 MNHNY, CDR2 SVGAGI (reference sequence).

This clonotype was observed a few times. V is TRBV4-2 and J is TRBJ2-1, with TRBD2 matching 11 bases. V lost 0 bases to trimming and J lost 2 bases; unmatched junction nucleotides: 3. Germline CDR1 is LGHNA and CDR2 is YNFKEQ. CDR3 size: 17 residues. The CDR3 DNA is TGTGCCAGCAGCCAAGAGAGTAGCGGGGGGGCCTACAATGAGCAGTTCTTC. Its translation: CASSQESSGGAYNEQFF.

The chain joins TRBV27 to TRBJ2-1, with a weak D call TRBD2 (5 bases). The CDR3 is 15 amino acids. Trimming left V 3 bases short and J 4 bases short, with 13 bases between. Germline CDR1 reads MNHEY; CDR2 reads SMNVEV (reference sequence). The CDR3 DNA follows: TGTGCCAGCAGTTTCCGGCTAGCAACTTACAATGAGCAGTTCTTC. Translating gives CASSFRLATYNEQFF.

The chain combines TRBV2 with TRBJ2-4; 10 bases line up with TRBD2. The CDR3 is made up of 18 amino acids. V shed 5 bases and J 0 bases; nucleotides not matched to a gene: 10. Germline CDR1 and CDR2: SNHLY and FYNNEI. The CDR3, as DNA: TGTGCCAGCAGTACCCTTAGTCGACTAGCGGGAGCCAAAAACATTCAGTACTTC. This encodes CASSTLSRLAGAKNIQYF.

This clonotype was seen once. This chain links TRBV5-1 with TRBJ2-4, with 8 bases fitting TRBD1. The tail of the sequence fits TRBJ2-7 better, so the J call may be wrong. Germline CDR1 reads SGHRS; CDR2 reads YFSETQ. CDR3 length equals 14 residues. CDR3 bases: TGCGCCAGCAGCCCAAGACAGGGGAAGGACGAGCAGTACTTC. Translated: CASSPRQGKDEQYF.

In its sample, this clonotype was seen a few times. V gene TRBV2 combines with J gene TRBJ2-5; D unclear. Looked up from germline, CDR1 is SNHLY and CDR2 is FYNNEI. The V and J ends lost 3 bases and 5 bases respectively, with 16 bases between them. This CDR3 has 15 residues. The DNA of the CDR3 is TGTGCCAGCAGTGAGTTCCTAGTACGCGATGAGACCCAGTACTTC. It yields the protein CASSEFLVRDETQYF.

The chain couples TRBV9 to TRBJ2-4, with D perhaps TRBD1 or TRBD2 (6 bases each). Germline V gene sequence: CDR1 SGDLS, CDR2 YYNGEE. Trimming removed 2 bases at V and 13 bases at J, with 22 bases between. The CDR3 spans 15 residues. Written as DNA, the CDR3 is TGTGCCAGCAGCGTCCGCCCCACAGGGACTGAGGAGCAGTACTTC. It encodes CASSVRPTGTEEQYF.

This chain uses TRBV5-1 with TRBJ1-2; maybe TRBD1 (6 bases). The ends were cut back, 0 bases at V and 7 bases at J, with 10 bases in the middle. Germline V CDR1 and CDR2: SGHRS, YFSETQ. This CDR3 spans 13 amino acids. The CDR3 loop reads CASSLDAGVGYTF. The CDR3 region has the DNA TGCGCCAGCAGCTTGGATGCAGGGGTTGGCTACACCTTC. Complete variable domain (other parts from reference TRBV5-1 and TRBJ1-2): KAGVTQTPRYLIKTRGQQVTLSCSPISGHRSVSWYQQTPGQGLQFLFEYFSETQRNKGNFPGRFSGRQFSNSRSEMNVSTLELGDSALYLCASSLDAGVGYTFGSGTRLTVV.

This clonotype came up a few times. The rearrangement links TRBV5-1 to TRBJ2-5; 7 bases fit TRBD1. The CDR3 length is 15 residues. The germline gives CDR1 SGHRS, CDR2 YFSETQ. Trimming took 0 bases from V and 4 from J; bases not matched to a gene: 6. CDR3 coding DNA: TGCGCCAGCAGCTTGGGGCACAGGGGCGGAGAGACCCAGTACTTC. Its protein product is CASSLGHRGGETQYF. Looking up the rest from reference TRBV5-1 and TRBJ2-5 gives the full variable domain: KAGVTQTPRYLIKTRGQQVTLSCSPISGHRSVSWYQQTPGQGLQFLFEYFSETQRNKGNFPGRFSGRQFSNSRSEMNVSTLELGDSALYLCASSLGHRGGETQYFGPGTRLLVL.

The rearrangement uses TRBV10-3 and TRBJ2-2; D is uncertain. The germline CDR1 and CDR2 sequences are ENHRY and SYGVKD. Trimming stripped 3 bases from V and 4 bases from J, with 9 bases between. CDR3 length equals 14 residues. CDR3 in DNA: TGTGCCATCAGTGATAGACACTCCACCGGGGAGCTGTTTTTT. Translating it yields CAISDRHSTGELFF.

This clonotype came up once. This chain links TRBV4-1 with TRBJ2-3, with TRBD1 identical over 7 bases. The CDR3 has 15 amino acids. V shed 3 bases and J 4 bases; nucleotides not matched to a gene: 7. From germline, CDR1 is MGHRA and CDR2 YSYEKL. The CDR3 DNA is TGCGCCAGCAGCCACCCCGCAGGGGGAGCAGATACGCAGTATTTT. Translated, it gives CASSHPAGGADTQYF.

V usage is TRBV20-1 and J usage is TRBJ2-3; TRBD2 matches at 8 bases. The trim removed 3 bases at V and 4 bases at J, leaving 9 bases unmatched. The V gene's germline CDR1 is DFQATT and CDR2 SNEGSKA (reference sequence). CDR3 length: 15 amino acids. Here the CDR3 DNA reads TGCAGTGCTAGCTCACCAGCGGGAGTCCCAGATACGCAGTATTTT. Its translation is CSASSPAGVPDTQYF.

V gene TRBV29-1 combines with J gene TRBJ2-5; 7 bases agree with TRBD2. CDR1 SQVTM and CDR2 ANQGSEA come from the germline V gene. CDR3 size: 14 residues. Unmatched junction bases numbered 13, after V lost 7 bases and J lost 5 bases. The CDR3 DNA sequence: TGCAGCGCCGAAGTGGGGGGGAGCCGGGAGACCCAGTACTTC. Protein: CSAEVGGSRETQYF.

There are a few counts of this clonotype. The chain joins TRBV7-9 to TRBJ2-5; the D is unclear. Germline lookup yields CDR1 SEHNR and CDR2 FQNEAQ (reference sequence). V was trimmed by 7 bases and J by 0 bases, leaving 15 bases between them. The CDR3 has 15 residues. The CDR3 protein is CASTSDVRDQETQYF. CDR3 nucleotide sequence: TGTGCCAGCACCTCTGACGTTAGGGACCAAGAGACCCAGTACTTC.

This clonotype turned up a few times. The chain combines TRBV4-1 with TRBJ2-4, with D perhaps being TRBD1 or TRBD2 (5 bases each). The CDR3 is made up of 14 amino acids. CDR1 and CDR2 (germline): MGHRA, YSYEKL. Trimming removed 5 bases from V and 8 bases from J, with 16 bases in between. The CDR3 loop is CASSDIHRGHIQYF. The DNA for the CDR3 is TGCGCCAGCAGCGACATACACCGGGGACACATTCAGTACTTC.

This clonotype has just one count. This chain links TRBV5-1 with TRBJ2-5, with 9 nucleotides matching TRBD1. The CDR3 spans 16 residues. V shed 1 base and J 5 bases; nucleotides not matched to a gene: 9. Germline CDR1 is SGHRS and CDR2 is YFSETQ. CDR3 DNA: TGCGCCAGCAGCTTGCTCGGGGACAGGGTTCAGGAGACCCAGTACTTC. Translation gives CASSLLGDRVQETQYF.

This clonotype was seen a handful of times. The chain couples TRBV29-1 to TRBJ2-5; D not certain. The CDR3 covers 14 residues. Trimming took 7 bases from V and 1 from J, leaving 16 bases between them. Germline CDR1 is SQVTM and CDR2 is ANQGSEA. Here the CDR3 reads CSGTFGLVQETQYF. The CDR3 DNA reads as TGCAGCGGGACCTTCGGGCTAGTCCAAGAGACCCAGTACTTC.

The gene calls are TRBV9 and TRBJ1-5; possibly TRBD1 for D (6 bases). This CDR3 contains 16 residues. Germline values: CDR1 SGDLS, CDR2 YYNGEE. Deletions cut 0 bases from V and 5 bases from J, with 15 bases between. CDR3 sequence: CASSVGVGGKDQPQHF. The CDR3 DNA reads as TGTGCCAGCAGCGTAGGTGTAGGGGGAAAGGATCAGCCCCAGCATTTT.

The chain links TRBV29-1 to TRBJ2-5; no clear D. The end of the DNA fits TRBJ2-7 better, so the J call may be wrong. The CDR3 sequence is 12 residues long. Germline CDR1 reads SQVTM; CDR2 reads ANQGSEA. CDR3 DNA sequence: TGCAGCGGGGCCAACGGTCCCTACGAGCAGTACTTC. Translating it yields CSGANGPYEQYF.

The rearrangement links TRBV11-3 to TRBJ2-5; no firm D call. The germline V and J ends were trimmed by 5 bases and 0 bases, with 10 bases remaining between them. Germline V lookup: CDR1 SGHNT, CDR2 YENEEA. There are 14 residues in the CDR3. The CDR3 coding sequence is TGTGCCAGCAGCCCCTCTACATACCAAGAGACCCAGTACTTC. Amino acids: CASSPSTYQETQYF.

This rearrangement joins TRBV29-1 to TRBJ2-3; D is perhaps TRBD1 (5 bases). Germline V gene data show CDR1 as SQVTM and CDR2 as ANQGSEA. The V end lost 2 bases, the J end lost 2 bases, and 14 bases lay between the germline ends. The CDR3 runs to 15 residues. CDR3 protein: CSVESGQTNTDTQYF. Here the CDR3 DNA reads TGCAGCGTTGAATCCGGACAAACAAACACAGATACGCAGTATTTT.

The chain joins TRBV20-1 to TRBJ2-2; D is perhaps TRBD1 (6 bases). CDR1 and CDR2 from the germline V gene are DFQATT and SNEGSKA (reference sequence). The CDR3 spans 13 residues. As DNA, the CDR3 is TGCTCGGGACAAGCGCCGAACACCGGGGAGCTGTTTTTT. It is translated as CSGQAPNTGELFF.